This TCR beta chain was retrieved from a study of cytomegalovirus exposure and HLA in healthy donors. Study-wide points: There were several of the most significant clusters that appeared linked to common viral pathogens in a later analysis. A missense DCLRE1C variant was associated with V- and J-gene trimming of TCR beta chains in a later analysis, and an independent cohort replicated the association. Per a prior analysis, the majority of TCR beta V segments were productive roughly 87% or roughly 30% of the time. Investigators reported 164 TCR beta chains as tied to cytomegalovirus.

The PCR ran on 60 Vbeta and 13 Jbeta primers. Repertoires were generated with immunoSEQ multiplex PCR, while TCRdb's copy carries only in-frame clones and drops some. The sample holds 98,000 or so clones, roughly 76% seen once. Germline V gene sequence: CDR1 LGHNA, CDR2 YSLEER. Losses at the gene ends were 4 bases for V and 6 bases for J; bases not matched to a gene: 16. The length of the CDR3 is 19 residues. To note about this clone: Its antigen is as yet unknown.

The sequence came from a man aged 40-55 years in good health and CMV-seronegative. The chain combines TRBV4-3 with TRBJ1-4; 11 nucleotides line up with TRBD1. Material for sequencing was PBMCs. CDR3 residues: CASSRVLGTGGVLDEKLFF. The CDR3 DNA sequence: TGCGCCAGCAGCCGGGTCCTGGGGACAGGGGGTGTGTTGGATGAAAAACTGTTTTTT.